Shown below are 9 T cell receptor beta chains from a single sample sequenced in a study of T cells in localized non-small cell lung cancer. Sequenced by immunoSEQ multiplex PCR; TCRdb stores in-frame clones only, minus some. The sample has roughly 67,000 clones, 84% seen once. Sequencing was performed on peripheral blood, taken before any cancer treatment. The receptors derive from a female donor of 60 years or more with stage I lung adenocarcinoma.

The chain combines TRBV7-9 with TRBJ2-5, with 8 nucleotides matching TRBD2. J was trimmed by 5 bases and V by 5 bases; bases with no gene match: 4. The CDR3 has 13 amino acids. The V gene's germline CDR1 is SEHNR and CDR2 FQNEAQ (reference sequence). CDR3 bases: TGTGCCAGCAGCCGGGGGGGCCTGGAGACCCAGTACTTC. The encoded protein is CASSRGGLETQYF.

The chain has TRBV9 and TRBJ2-1; 8 bases are a match to TRBD2. The CDR3 is 15 residues long. CDR1 is SGDLS and CDR2 is YYNGEE in the germline V gene. V lost 3 bases, J lost 7 bases, and 9 bases stayed unmatched. The CDR3 DNA is TGTGCCAGCAGCGGATCCGGGACTAGGTTTAATGAGCAGTTCTTC. It codes for CASSGSGTRFNEQFF.

This sequence joins TRBV11-2 and TRBJ1-4; tentative D call: TRBD1 (5 bases). The CDR3 has 14 amino acids. V dropped 3 bases and J dropped 8 bases, with 13 bases sitting between them. Germline V gene sequence: CDR1 SGHAT, CDR2 FQNNGV. The CDR3 DNA reads TGTGCCAGCAGCTTTTTGGTCAGGGACGAAAAACTGTTTTTT. Translated, it gives CASSFLVRDEKLFF.

The V call is TRBV6-1, the J call TRBJ2-7; 9 positions match TRBD2. CDR1 and CDR2 (germline): MNHNS, SASEGT. V was pared by 2 bases and J by 5 bases, with 4 bases of the junction left unmatched. The CDR3 extends over 14 amino acids. CDR3 bases: TGTGCCAGCAGTGAACGGCTAGCGGGGAACGAGCAGTACTTC. Its protein product is CASSERLAGNEQYF.

The chain has TRBV19 and TRBJ2-2; D possibly corresponds to TRBD2 (6 bases). CDR1 and CDR2 (germline): LNHDA, SQIVND (reference sequence). There are 14 residues in the CDR3. V was pared by 7 bases and J by 4 bases, with 13 bases between. The DNA for the CDR3 is TGTGCCAGTACGATTAGCGGAATCACCGGGGAGCTGTTTTTT. Translated: CASTISGITGELFF.

This chain joins TRBV2 and TRBJ2-3, with 9 positions matching TRBD2. The germline gives CDR1 SNHLY, CDR2 FYNNEI. V was clipped by 6 bases and J by 0 bases; unmatched bases: 1. The CDR3 consists of 14 residues. CDR3 amino acids: CASRLAGSTDTQYF. For the CDR3, the DNA is TGTGCCAGCAGGCTAGCGGGAAGCACAGATACGCAGTATTTT. The complete variable domain, with remaining parts taken from reference TRBV2 and TRBJ2-3, reads EPEVTQTPSHQVTQMGQEVILRCVPISNHLYFYWYRQILGQKVEFLVSFYNNEISEKSEIFDDQFSVERPDGSNFTLKIRSTKLEDSAMYFCASRLAGSTDTQYFGPGTRLTVL.

The table lists this clone with a few counts. This sequence joins TRBV2 and TRBJ1-1; D is possibly TRBD1 (5 bases). V shed 5 bases and J shed 8 bases, with 9 bases lying between them. Germline V gene data show CDR1 as SNHLY and CDR2 as FYNNEI. The CDR3 sequence is 11 residues long. The CDR3 here is CASSRRGEAFF. In nucleotides, the CDR3 is TGTGCCAGCAGTCGGCGGGGGGAAGCTTTCTTT. Full variable domain (outside the CDR3, taken from reference TRBV2 and TRBJ1-1): EPEVTQTPSHQVTQMGQEVILRCVPISNHLYFYWYRQILGQKVEFLVSFYNNEISEKSEIFDDQFSVERPDGSNFTLKIRSTKLEDSAMYFCASSRRGEAFFGQGTRLTVV.

The chain joins TRBV6-5 to TRBJ2-1; 11 bases fit TRBD2. With 4 bases clipped from V and 7 bases from J, the junction kept 3 bases outside the gene matches. CDR3 size: 14 residues. Germline CDR1 MNHEY, CDR2 SVGAGI. This chain's CDR3 is CASSLAGGWNEQFF. CDR3 coding DNA: TGTGCCAGCAGTTTAGCGGGGGGGTGGAATGAGCAGTTCTTC.

The V and J genes are TRBV5-4 and TRBJ2-5; TRBD2 agrees at 10 bases. V lost 2 bases, J lost 4 bases, and 5 bases stayed unmatched. Germline assignment: CDR1 SGHNT and CDR2 YYREEE (reference sequence). The CDR3 totals 15 residues. The CDR3 DNA follows: TGTGCCAGCAGCTTAGCGGGAGGGGGATCAGAGACCCAGTACTTC. It encodes CASSLAGGGSETQYF.